The next 25 T cell receptor beta chains were all read from a single sample in a study of CD8 T cells in Susac syndrome. An amount of RNA that ranged from roughly 0.45 to 1 ug was reverse transcribed with random hexamers. A single record per CDR3 protein comes from TCRdb applying MiXCR to the immunoSEQ multiplex PCR reads. The sample comprises 56,000 or so distinct CDR3 sequences, approximately 95% of which are singletons, and 0.75% rests with the top ten. Specimen: CD8+ T cells from PBMCs. The receptors come from a human donor with Susac syndrome.

V gene TRBV5-6 combines with J gene TRBJ2-7, with 7 nucleotides matching TRBD1. The CDR3 consists of 15 residues. The V and J ends lost 0 bases and 2 bases, in that order; junction bases with no gene match: 5. Per germline, CDR1 SGHDT and CDR2 YYEEEE. The CDR3 region is CASSLVGTEPYEQYF. CDR3 sequence (DNA): TGTGCCAGCAGCTTGGTTGGGACAGAACCCTACGAGCAGTACTTC.

This sequence joins TRBV20-1 and TRBJ2-4; D is unresolved. CDR3 length equals 13 residues. Germline loops: CDR1 DFQATT, CDR2 SNEGSKA (reference sequence). Deletions cut 6 bases from V and 3 bases from J, with 12 bases between. In DNA form, the CDR3 reads TGCAGTGCAATTGGACGGTACAAAAACATTCAGTACTTC. This codes for CSAIGRYKNIQYF.

The J gene is TRBJ1-2, the V gene TRBV4-3; D gene ambiguous. Germline V gene sequence: CDR1 LGHNA, CDR2 YSLEER. V lost 0 bases and J lost 1, with 9 bases in between. The CDR3 is 15 amino acids. The DNA of the CDR3 is TGCGCCAGCAGCCAAGATTATGACGATAACTATGGCTACACCTTC. Protein: CASSQDYDDNYGYTF.

This rearrangement joins TRBV5-1 to TRBJ2-1, with 9 nucleotides matching TRBD2. Germline values: CDR1 SGHRS, CDR2 YFSETQ. V shed 3 bases, J shed 3 bases, and the junction held 4 bases outside the gene matches. The CDR3 spans 15 residues. CDR3 sequence: CASSSQRGDYNEQFF. CDR3 DNA: TGCGCCAGCAGCTCCCAGCGGGGGGACTACAATGAGCAGTTCTTC.

The J gene is TRBJ2-7, the V gene TRBV9; maybe TRBD2 (6 bases). V was trimmed by 0 bases and J by 4 bases, leaving 11 bases between them. This CDR3 is 14 amino acids long. CDR1 and CDR2 from the germline V gene are SGDLS and YYNGEE. CDR3 sequence (DNA): TGTGCCAGCAGCGTAGGGCATGGGACTTACGAGCAGTACTTC. It yields the protein CASSVGHGTYEQYF.

The chain is built from TRBV12-3 or TRBV12-4 and TRBJ1-2, with 10 positions matching TRBD1. V lost 3 bases to trimming and J lost 8 bases; unmatched junction nucleotides: 3. The CDR3 extends over 13 amino acids. CDR3 sequence reads: CASSFGTGEGYTF. The CDR3 DNA reads TGTGCCAGCAGTTTTGGGACAGGGGAAGGCTACACCTTC.

The chain links TRBV7-8 to TRBJ1-1, with D hard to call. V was shortened by 2 bases and J by 1 base, with 2 bases between the two germline ends. The CDR3 loop spans 12 amino acids. The germline V gene has CDR1 SGHVS and CDR2 FQNEAQ. CDR3 DNA: TGTGCCAGCAGCTTATGGAACACTGAAGCTTTCTTT. This encodes CASSLWNTEAFF. The whole variable domain, filled in from reference TRBV7-8 and TRBJ1-1, reads GAGVSQSPRYKVAKRGQDVALRCDPISGHVSLFWYQQALGQGPEFLTYFQNEAQLDKSGLPSDRFFAERPEGSVSTLKIQRTQQEDSAVYLCASSLWNTEAFFGQGTRLTVV.

About this clonotype: Germline is not matched at one junction end, which may reflect a read error. V usage is TRBV20-1 and J usage is TRBJ1-1; D unresolved. This CDR3 comprises 13 residues. Germline V gene data show CDR1 as DFQATT and CDR2 as SNEGSKA (reference sequence). CDR3 region: CSARALIRSEVFF. In DNA form, the CDR3 reads TGCAGTGCTAGAGCCCTCATCCGCTCAGAAGTTTTCTTT.

V gene TRBV12-3 or TRBV12-4 combines with J gene TRBJ2-1, with D perhaps TRBD1 or TRBD2 (5 bases each). Trimming left V 3 bases short and J 6 bases short, with 9 bases between. There are 13 residues in the CDR3. DNA of the CDR3: TGTGCCAGCAGTTTGGGGGAATCCAATGAGCAGTTCTTC. It specifies CASSLGESNEQFF.

The V gene is TRBV5-6, the J gene TRBJ2-3; D remains unclear. The CDR3 loop spans 12 amino acids. The V gene lost 3 bases and the J gene lost 2 bases, with 4 bases spanning the gap. Per germline, CDR1 SGHDT and CDR2 YYEEEE. CDR3 sequence reads: CASSSITDTQYF. Written as DNA, the CDR3 is TGTGCCAGCAGCTCGATCACAGATACGCAGTATTTT. The full variable domain, its missing parts supplied by reference TRBV5-6 and TRBJ2-3, is DAGVTQSPTHLIKTRGQQVTLRCSPKSGHDTVSWYQQALGQGPQFIFQYYEEEERQRGNFPDRFSGHQFPNYSSELNVNALLLGDSALYLCASSSITDTQYFGPGTRLTVL.

The J gene is TRBJ2-4, the V gene TRBV9; the D call may be TRBD1 or TRBD2 (5 bases each). This CDR3 has 15 amino acids. Per germline, CDR1 SGDLS and CDR2 YYNGEE. Trimming took off 0 bases at V and 6 bases at J, with 13 bases between the two ends. For the CDR3, the DNA is TGTGCCAGCAGCGTAGGAGGGGCGCGTACAAACATTCAGTACTTC. It is translated as CASSVGGARTNIQYF.

CDR3 loop: CASTWTGGANSPLHF. In DNA form, the CDR3 reads TGTGCCAGCACCTGGACAGGGGGCGCGAATTCACCCCTCCACTTT. The V and J genes are TRBV6-5 and TRBJ1-6; the match to TRBD1 covers 11 bases. V shed 7 bases and J 7 bases; nucleotides not matched to a gene: 6. Germline V gives CDR1 MNHEY, CDR2 SVGAGI. The CDR3 runs 15 residues.

V gene TRBV4-1 combines with J gene TRBJ2-1, with D possibly matching TRBD2 (7 bases). The CDR3 is 15 residues long. Trimming shortened V by 5 bases and J by 5 bases, and 16 bases separated the two germline ends. Germline CDR1 reads MGHRA; CDR2 reads YSYEKL. CDR3 residues: CASSWGGRLNNEQFF. Here the CDR3 DNA reads TGCGCCAGCAGCTGGGGGGGCCGTCTCAACAATGAGCAGTTCTTC.

The rearrangement links TRBV12-3 or TRBV12-4 to TRBJ2-7; TRBD1 matches 7 bases. The CDR3 runs 13 residues. Trimming removed 6 bases from V and 2 bases from J; junction bases left unmatched: 4. CDR3 bases: TGTGCCAGCAGCCGGGGACAGCCCTACGAGCAGTACTTC. Translated, it gives CASSRGQPYEQYF.

The rearrangement joins TRBV9 to TRBJ2-7; 10 positions agree with TRBD2. Germline CDR1 and CDR2: SGDLS and YYNGEE. CDR3 length equals 17 residues. J gave up 2 bases and V 3 bases, and 11 bases lay outside the gene matches. The CDR3 loop reads CASSDNNSGGSTYEQYF. The CDR3, as DNA: TGTGCCAGCAGCGACAACAATAGCGGGGGGTCGACCTACGAGCAGTACTTC.

DNA of the CDR3: TGCAGTGCTAGCCCCGGGACAGGGTATGTCTACGAGCAGTACTTC. Amino acid sequence: CSASPGTGYVYEQYF. The genes are TRBV20-1 and TRBJ2-7; 9 bases line up with TRBD1. Germline trimming cut 3 bases from V and 3 bases from J; bases unmatched to any gene: 9. The CDR3 length is 15 residues. CDR1 and CDR2 from the germline V gene are DFQATT and SNEGSKA (reference sequence).

This clonotype has just a few counts. The chain uses TRBV6-2 or TRBV6-3 and TRBJ2-7; D not certain. Trimming removed 4 bases from V and 4 bases from J, with 11 bases in between. This CDR3 has 13 amino acids. Germline V gene data show CDR1 as MNHEY and CDR2 as SVGEGT. In nucleotides, the CDR3 is TGTGCCAGCAGTTTGATAGGGATATACGAGCAGTACTTC. Encoded protein: CASSLIGIYEQYF.

On this clonotype itself: One junction end does not reproduce the germline sequence, and a read error may be involved. The chain carries TRBV29-1 and TRBJ1-1; maybe TRBD1 (6 bases). Germline CDR1 and CDR2: SQVTM and ANQGSEA. There are 11 residues in the CDR3. The chain's CDR3 is CSVVGGGEAFF. CDR3 DNA: TGCAGCGTTGTGGGGGGCGGAGAAGCCTTCTTT.

This clonotype occurred once. The chain uses TRBV19 and TRBJ1-4; TRBD1 agrees at 7 bases. With 3 bases clipped from V and 0 bases from J, the junction kept 4 bases outside the gene matches. The CDR3 is 16 residues long. Per the germline V gene, CDR1 is LNHDA and CDR2 is SQIVND (reference sequence). CDR3 in DNA: TGTGCCAGTAGTATGGACAGGCGAGCAACTAATGAAAAACTGTTTTTT. It encodes CASSMDRRATNEKLFF.

The chain links TRBV20-1 to TRBJ2-7, with 7 bases that match TRBD1. Germline V gene sequence: CDR1 DFQATT, CDR2 SNEGSKA (reference sequence). This CDR3 contains 13 residues. V shed 3 bases and J 2 bases; nucleotides not matched to a gene: 4. The DNA of the CDR3 is TGCAGTGCTAGGCCGGGACAGACCTACGAGCAGTACTTC. The encoded protein is CSARPGQTYEQYF.

The chain employs TRBV29-1 and TRBJ1-2, with TRBD1 matching over 10 bases. CDR3 length equals 14 residues. Germline trimming cut 6 bases from V and 5 bases from J; bases unmatched to any gene: 9. The germline gives CDR1 SQVTM, CDR2 ANQGSEA. CDR3 DNA sequence: TGCAGCGTCGTGTTGACAGGGGGCGAGTATGGCTACACCTTC. It translates to CSVVLTGGEYGYTF.

DNA of the CDR3: TGCGCCAGCAGCCAAATAGGGAACGGTGAGCAGTTCTTC. Translation: CASSQIGNGEQFF. The chain links TRBV4-1 to TRBJ2-1; no firm D call. Trimming pared 2 bases from V and 9 bases from J, leaving 11 bases between. Germline CDR1 MGHRA, CDR2 YSYEKL. CDR3 length: 13 amino acids.

The chain is built from TRBV15 and TRBJ2-4; 13 nucleotides line up with TRBD2. J lost 0 bases, V lost 8 bases, and 4 bases had no gene match. This CDR3 has 16 residues. The germline CDR1 and CDR2 sequences are LNHNV and YYDKDF (reference sequence). Here the CDR3 reads CATGLAGALAKNIQYF. CDR3 in DNA: TGTGCCACCGGACTAGCGGGGGCCTTAGCCAAAAACATTCAGTACTTC. Together with reference TRBV15 and TRBJ2-4, the CDR3 gives the full variable domain: DAMVIQNPRYQVTQFGKPVTLSCSQTLNHNVMYWYQQKSSQAPKLLFHYYDKDFNNEADTPDNFQSRRPNTSFCFLDIRSPGLGDTAMYLCATGLAGALAKNIQYFGAGTRLSVL.

This sequence joins TRBV7-8 and TRBJ1-2; D might be TRBD1 (5 bases). The germline V gene encodes CDR1 SGHVS and CDR2 FQNEAQ. V gave up 5 bases and J gave up 8 bases, with 12 bases separating them. The CDR3 covers 12 residues. This CDR3 reads CASSPGHIGYTF. The CDR3, as DNA: TGTGCCAGCAGCCCTGGACACATCGGCTACACCTTC.

V usage is TRBV20-1 and J usage is TRBJ2-7, with a possible D match to TRBD2 (7 bases). Germline V gene sequence: CDR1 DFQATT, CDR2 SNEGSKA (reference sequence). The CDR3 is 15 residues long. Trimming shortened V by 2 bases and J by 4 bases, and 18 bases separated the two germline ends. The CDR3 loop reads CSARPDGGGHYEQYF. The CDR3 bases are TGCAGTGCTAGACCCGACGGCGGGGGCCATTACGAGCAGTACTTC.